The 20 T cell receptor beta chains presented below share a single source sample, sequenced in a study of T cells in Graves' hyperthyroidism and ophthalmopathy. Amplification yielded TCR beta CDR3 regions, with RNA transcripts as the source. Researchers ran a first-round RT-PCR on the TCR CDR3 using the HTBI primer set. TCRdb used MiXCR to reprocess the multiplex PCR reads, holding one entry per CDR3 protein. The sample gives about 840,000 distinct CDR3 sequences, roughly 37% of which show up once; 8.9% is in the top ten. The sample taken for sequencing was blood. All receptors derive from a man aged 18-30 years with Graves' hyperthyroidism.

This clonotype has ten or more counts. V gene TRBV29-1 combines with J gene TRBJ1-2; no clear D. The CDR3 covers 13 residues. The ends were cut back, 4 bases at V and 4 bases at J, with 13 bases in the middle. Germline V gene data show CDR1 as SQVTM and CDR2 as ANQGSEA. The CDR3 loop reads CSVAGSPSYGYTF. The CDR3 nucleotides read TGCAGCGTTGCGGGCAGCCCCTCCTATGGCTACACCTTC.

This clonotype was observed at least ten times. The chain links TRBV7-9 to TRBJ2-5; TRBD1 or TRBD2 may be the D gene (5 bases each). Germline values: CDR1 SEHNR, CDR2 FQNEAQ (reference sequence). V was clipped by 5 bases and J by 5 bases, with 12 bases between them. The CDR3 extends over 13 amino acids. This CDR3 reads CASSPGPMETQYF. In DNA, the CDR3 is TGTGCCAGCAGCCCGGGACCTATGGAGACCCAGTACTTC.

This clonotype was counted many times. This sequence joins TRBV2 and TRBJ1-1, with D perhaps matching TRBD1 (5 bases). CDR1 is SNHLY, CDR2 FYNNEI, per germline. The V end lost 6 bases, the J end lost 2 bases, and 13 bases lay between the germline ends. CDR3 length equals 14 residues. CDR3 DNA: TGTGCCAGCAGGGGGGACGGTGAAAACACTGAAGCTTTCTTT. This sequence encodes CASRGDGENTEAFF.

This clonotype was detected many times. The gene calls are TRBV29-1 and TRBJ1-3; D not resolved. Germline CDR1 is SQVTM and CDR2 is ANQGSEA. Trimming took 2 bases from V and 2 from J, leaving 7 bases between them. There are 13 residues in the CDR3. The CDR3, as DNA: TGCAGCGTTGAAATGGGGACTGGAAACACCATATATTTT. It yields the protein CSVEMGTGNTIYF. The variable domain in full, with the rest retrieved from reference TRBV29-1 and TRBJ1-3, is SAVISQKPSRDICQRGTSLTIQCQVDSQVTMMFWYRQQPGQSLTLIATANQGSEATYESGFVIDKFPISRPNLTFSTLTVSNMSPEDSSIYLCSVEMGTGNTIYFGEGSWLTVV.

The chain couples TRBV9 to TRBJ2-2; a possible D gene is TRBD1 (5 bases). The CDR3 contains 16 residues. Deletions cut 4 bases from V and 0 bases from J, with 13 bases between. The germline CDR1 and CDR2 sequences are SGDLS and YYNGEE. CDR3 amino acids: CASSPRTGPNTGELFF. CDR3 nucleotide sequence: TGTGCCAGCAGCCCCCGAACAGGTCCGAACACCGGGGAGCTGTTTTTT.

The gene calls are TRBV27 and TRBJ2-7, with a possible D match to TRBD1 (6 bases). CDR1 and CDR2 (germline): MNHEY, SMNVEV (reference sequence). The CDR3 sequence is 13 residues long. Trimming removed 8 bases from V and 6 bases from J, with 17 bases in between. The CDR3 spells CASQGQGSSEQYF. The CDR3 DNA reads TGTGCCAGCCAGGGGCAGGGATCGTCCGAGCAGTACTTC.

This clonotype was detected ten times or more. The V call is TRBV7-9, the J call TRBJ2-7, with no clear D. Germline CDR1 and CDR2: SEHNR and FQNEAQ (reference sequence). The CDR3 consists of 11 residues. V was trimmed by 3 bases and J by 6 bases, leaving 6 bases between them. The CDR3 DNA sequence: TGTGCCAGCAGCTTTGGTCTCGAGCAGTACTTC. Translating it yields CASSFGLEQYF. Full variable domain (outside the CDR3, taken from reference TRBV7-9 and TRBJ2-7): DTGVSQNPRHKITKRGQNVTFRCDPISEHNRLYWYRQTLGQGPEFLTYFQNEAQLEKSRLLSDRFSAERPKGSFSTLEIQRTEQGDSAMYLCASSFGLEQYFGPGTRLTVT.

About this clonotype itself: This may come from a read error, since a much larger clone is one base off. The chain combines TRBV19 with TRBJ1-5, with D unresolved. The germline CDR1 and CDR2 sequences are LNHDA and SQIVND (reference sequence). Trimming pared 6 bases from V and 5 bases from J, leaving 11 bases between. The CDR3 runs to 13 residues. DNA of the CDR3: TGTGCCAGTAGCCCCGCAGCCCATCAGCCCCAGCATTTT. This gives the protein CASSPAAHQPQHF.

This clonotype was seen a handful of times. The rearrangement joins TRBV11-2 to TRBJ2-5; D call uncertain. Germline CDR1 and CDR2: SGHAT and FQNNGV. The CDR3 has 15 residues. Between the trimmed V and J ends, which lost 3 bases and 1 base, there was a span of 12 bases. CDR3 nucleotide sequence: TGTGCCAGCAGCTTTGGAGCCGGTTTCCAAGAGACCCAGTACTTC. This sequence encodes CASSFGAGFQETQYF.

This clonotype was recorded at least ten times. V gene TRBV7-3 combines with J gene TRBJ1-6, with a tentative D call TRBD1 (5 bases). The V and J ends lost 2 bases and 8 bases respectively, with 10 bases between them. Germline values: CDR1 SGHTA, CDR2 FQGTGA. This CDR3 spans 14 amino acids. The DNA for the CDR3 is TGTGCCAGCAGCTTACTGGGGGACGATTCACCCCTCCACTTT. Its protein is CASSLLGDDSPLHF.

The chain employs TRBV4-3 and TRBJ1-2; 7 nucleotides align to TRBD1. This CDR3 region has 16 residues. The V and J ends lost 0 bases and 7 bases, in that order; junction bases with no gene match: 11. Germline CDR1 is LGHNA and CDR2 is YSLEER. CDR3 amino acids: CASSQDGTARTFGYTF. CDR3 DNA: TGCGCCAGCAGCCAAGATGGGACAGCGAGAACCTTTGGCTACACCTTC.

Concerning this clonotype: This may be a read error: a much more frequent sequence differs by one nucleotide. The V and J genes are TRBV7-8 and TRBJ1-5; 7 bases match TRBD1. The germline CDR1 and CDR2 sequences are SGHVS and FQNEAQ. The CDR3 loop spans 15 amino acids. The CDR3 loop reads CAGSSDRVKDQPQHF. The CDR3 bases are TGTGCCGGCAGCTCCGACAGGGTAAAGGATCAGCCCCAGCATTTT.

This clonotype has just a few counts. This chain links TRBV7-2 with TRBJ1-6, with 7 bases fitting TRBD1. V trimming: 5 bases; J trimming: 11 bases; junction bases outside the gene matches: 18. There are 17 residues in the CDR3. The germline V gene has CDR1 SGHTA and CDR2 FQGNSA. CDR3 amino acids: CASSRTGPAIDQAPLHF. The CDR3 bases are TGTGCCAGCAGCCGGACAGGACCAGCGATCGACCAGGCACCCCTCCACTTT.

This clonotype was counted between two and nine times. V usage is TRBV6-5 and J usage is TRBJ1-2; D gene unclear. This CDR3 has 16 residues. V lost 8 bases to trimming and J lost 5 bases, with 24 bases between them. Germline CDR1 reads MNHEY; CDR2 reads SVGAGI. The CDR3 reads CASGRSEARTAYGYTF. The CDR3 DNA reads TGTGCCAGCGGCCGCAGTGAAGCGCGGACCGCGTATGGCTACACCTTC.

The rearrangement uses TRBV4-1 and TRBJ2-7; D possibly corresponds to TRBD1 (5 bases). The V end lost 0 bases, the J end lost 2 bases, and 17 bases lay between the germline ends. Germline CDR1 reads MGHRA; CDR2 reads YSYEKL. The CDR3 runs to 17 residues. The DNA for the CDR3 is TGCGCCAGCAGCCAAGATGGGGCGAGCCAGGGTGCCTACGAGCAGTACTTC. Its translation is CASSQDGASQGAYEQYF.

This clonotype has ten or more counts. This sequence joins TRBV7-9 and TRBJ1-1; D might be TRBD1 (5 bases). The CDR3 runs 13 residues. Germline-derived CDR1 and CDR2 are SEHNR and FQNEAQ (reference sequence). Between the trimmed V and J ends, which lost 5 bases and 4 bases, there was a span of 11 bases. The CDR3 sequence is CASSPGHATEAFF. The CDR3 bases are TGTGCCAGCAGCCCCGGACATGCCACTGAAGCTTTCTTT. Combining the CDR3 with reference TRBV7-9 and TRBJ1-1 gives the whole variable domain DTGVSQNPRHKITKRGQNVTFRCDPISEHNRLYWYRQTLGQGPEFLTYFQNEAQLEKSRLLSDRFSAERPKGSFSTLEIQRTEQGDSAMYLCASSPGHATEAFFGQGTRLTVV.

Of note for this clonotype: This may arise from a read error, as a much more abundant clone is one base away. This sequence joins TRBV20-1 and TRBJ2-5; no reliable D call. The V end lost 5 bases, the J end lost 4 bases, and 17 bases lay between the germline ends. The CDR3 is 14 amino acids. CDR1 and CDR2 (germline): DFQATT, SNEGSKA (reference sequence). The CDR3 reads CSAVTQPAGETQYF. In DNA form, the CDR3 reads TGCAGTGCTGTGACCCAGCCAGCAGGAGAGACCCAGTACTTC.

The chain couples TRBV7-9 to TRBJ2-2; D is uncertain. Germline lookup yields CDR1 SEHNR and CDR2 FQNEAQ (reference sequence). CDR3 length equals 14 residues. V was pared by 1 base and J by 1 base, with 4 bases between. CDR3 sequence: CASSLEKNTGELFF. The DNA of the CDR3 is TGTGCCAGCAGCTTAGAAAAGAACACCGGGGAGCTGTTTTTT.

Only one count was recorded for this clonotype. Its ends do not fully match the called genes, so a read error is possible. As DNA, the CDR3 is TGCAGCATTGACTCCGGGACAGACGATCCAGATACGCAGTATTTT. Its translation is CSIDSGTDDPDTQYF. The chain joins TRBV29-1 to TRBJ2-3, with TRBD1 matching 7 bases. Per the germline V gene, CDR1 is SQVTM and CDR2 is ANQGSEA. CDR3 size: 15 residues.

There are many counts of this clonotype. The chain uses TRBV10-3 and TRBJ1-5; TRBD1 matches at 7 bases. The CDR3 runs to 15 residues. V dropped 3 bases and J dropped 6; count of bases not matched to a gene: 8. CDR1 is ENHRY and CDR2 is SYGVKD in the germline V gene. The DNA of the CDR3 is TGTGCCATCAGTGATGTCAGGGGGACCGGTCAGCCCCAGCATTTT. It specifies CAISDVRGTGQPQHF.